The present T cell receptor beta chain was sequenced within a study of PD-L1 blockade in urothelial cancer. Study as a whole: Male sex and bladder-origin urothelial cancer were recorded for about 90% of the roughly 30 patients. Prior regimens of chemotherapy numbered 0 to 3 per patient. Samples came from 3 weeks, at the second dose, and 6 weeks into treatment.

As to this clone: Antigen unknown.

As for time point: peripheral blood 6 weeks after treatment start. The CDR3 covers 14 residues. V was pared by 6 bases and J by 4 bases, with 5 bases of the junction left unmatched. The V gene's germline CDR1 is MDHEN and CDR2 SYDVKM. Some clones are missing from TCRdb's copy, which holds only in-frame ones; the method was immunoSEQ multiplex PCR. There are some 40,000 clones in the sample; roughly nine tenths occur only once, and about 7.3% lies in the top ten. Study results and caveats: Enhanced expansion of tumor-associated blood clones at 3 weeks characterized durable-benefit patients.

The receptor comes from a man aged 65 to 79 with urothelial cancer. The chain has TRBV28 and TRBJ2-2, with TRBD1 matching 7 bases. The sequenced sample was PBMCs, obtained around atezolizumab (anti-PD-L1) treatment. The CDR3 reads CASRSGQATGELFF. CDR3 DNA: TGTGCCAGCAGGTCCGGACAGGCCACCGGGGAGCTGTTTTTT.